These T cell receptor beta chains were read from a single sample in a study of blood T cell dynamics during melanoma immunotherapy. Method: immunoSEQ multiplex PCR; TCRdb's copy keeps in-frame clones and lacks some. This table holds more than 9,000 clones, about 86% found once. The sample was blood, taken from a patient treated with checkpoint blockade. The receptor set was obtained from a human donor with melanoma. CDR3s include the opening cysteine and the closing phenylalanine or tryptophan. The D gene is left open where the match is weak. The size of a clone is reported for some rows only, either as once, few or many, or as a class for expanded clones.

CDR3 length	V gene	D gene	clone size	J gene	CDR3 DNA	CDR3 protein
16	TRBV19	-	-	TRBJ2-2	TGTGCCAGTAGTATCCCCGGGCAGGGGTGGGCCGGGGAGCTGTTTTTT	CASSIPGQGWAGELFF
15	TRBV5-1	-	-	TRBJ2-1	TGCGCCAGCAGCTTGGGACAGAGTAATTACAATGAGCAGTTCTTC	CASSLGQSNYNEQFF
12	TRBV6-5	TRBD1	-	TRBJ2-7	TGTGCCAGCAATGGACAGGGCTACGAGCAGTACTTC	CASNGQGYEQYF
15	TRBV5-1	-	-	TRBJ2-3	TGCGCCAGCAGCTTGGAACAGCAAGGTGGGGCTACGCAGTATTTT	CASSLEQQGGATQYF
14	TRBV30	-	-	TRBJ1-5	TGTGCCTGGAGTCATGGCGGAGGCAATCAGCCCCAGCATTTT	CAWSHGGGNQPQHF
15	TRBV14	-	-	TRBJ1-1	TGTGCCAGCAGCCGAAACACCGGGGGCGCGGGTGAAGCTTTCTTT	CASSRNTGGAGEAFF
18	TRBV10-1	-	-	TRBJ2-2	TGCGCCAGCAGTGAGTACGCGGGCCGGACGACCAACACCGGGGAGCTGTTTTTT	CASSEYAGRTTNTGELFF
17	TRBV14	-	-	TRBJ2-1	TGTGCCAGCAGCCAAGCCCCAGGGTTGAGCTCCTACAATGAGCAGTTCTTC	CASSQAPGLSSYNEQFF
14	TRBV5-8	-	-	TRBJ2-7	TGTGCCAGCAGCCTGGACAGAACTACCTACGAGCAGTACTTC	CASSLDRTTYEQYF
16	TRBV30	-	-	TRBJ1-3	TGTGCCTGGAGGGGGAGACAGGCTAACTCTGGAAACACCATATATTTT	CAWRGRQANSGNTIYF
13	TRBV7-2	-	-	TRBJ1-5	TGTGCCAGCAGCTTAGGATTAGGTCAGCCCCAGCATTTT	CASSLGLGQPQHF
15	TRBV6-1	-	once	TRBJ2-7	TGTGCCAGCACCCCCAGTGAGGGGCCTACCTACGAGCAGTACTTC	CASTPSEGPTYEQYF
18	TRBV15	-	-	TRBJ1-1	TGTGCCACCAGCAGCCTATTCCGAACCTCTGCCCTTAACACTGAAGCTTTCTTT	CATSSLFRTSALNTEAFF
16	TRBV7-8	TRBD2	-	TRBJ2-1	TGTGCCAGCAGCCTTCGACTAGCGGGGGGGCCCAGTGAGCAGTTCTTC	CASSLRLAGGPSEQFF
15	TRBV5-1	-	-	TRBJ1-1	TGCGCCAGCAGCTTGGTCGCAGGGCCGAACACTGAAGCTTTCTTT	CASSLVAGPNTEAFF